Each of the 10 T cell receptor beta chains below was sequenced from the same sample in a study of response to subunit inactivated influenza vaccine. TCRdb re-called the RT-PCR reads through MiXCR, storing one row per CDR3 protein. The sample lists roughly 500,000 distinct CDR3 sequences, 16% occurring once. The sample in question was CD4+ T cells sorted from PBMCs, obtained less than 30 months after vaccination. Receptors were obtained from a man aged 50-75 years who received an inactivated influenza vaccine.

This chain joins TRBV12-3 or TRBV12-4 and TRBJ1-5; TRBD1 matches 7 bases. CDR3 length: 13 residues. The V gene end was trimmed by 6 bases and the J gene end by 7 bases; junction bases not matched to a gene: 6. Written as DNA, the CDR3 is TGTGCCAGCAGGGCTGGGACAGCCCAGCCCCAGCATTTT. The encoded protein is CASRAGTAQPQHF.

The rearrangement uses TRBV20-1 and TRBJ1-2, with 9 bases identical to TRBD1. Losses at the gene ends were 7 bases for V and 0 bases for J; bases not matched to a gene: 12. The germline gives CDR1 DFQATT, CDR2 SNEGSKA (reference sequence). This CDR3 has 16 residues. CDR3 residues: CSVNRGRGGTNYGYTF. The CDR3 bases are TGCAGTGTCAACAGGGGGCGCGGCGGCACTAACTATGGCTACACCTTC.

This clonotype was counted a few times. The chain carries TRBV6-2 or TRBV6-3 and TRBJ2-3, with unresolved D. V lost 5 bases, J lost 4 bases, and 13 bases lay in between. CDR1 is MNHEY, CDR2 SVGEGT, per germline. This CDR3 has 14 residues. The DNA for the CDR3 is TGTGCCAGCAGTATAGGACCGCCGCCAGATACGCAGTATTTT. It codes for CASSIGPPPDTQYF.

This clonotype was detected many times. The chain carries TRBV11-2 and TRBJ1-3; no clear D. The CDR3 has 16 amino acids. Germline-derived CDR1 and CDR2 are SGHAT and FQNNGV. Deletions cut 3 bases from V and 0 bases from J, with 12 bases between. The CDR3 region has the DNA TGTGCCAGCAGCTTGGGTGCCGCTAACTCTGGAAACACCATATATTTT. Encoded protein: CASSLGAANSGNTIYF.

The J gene is TRBJ2-1, the V gene TRBV29-1, with D possibly TRBD2 on 6 matching bases. Trimming took off 6 bases at V and 0 bases at J, with 12 bases between the two ends. The CDR3 runs 14 residues. The germline V gene encodes CDR1 SQVTM and CDR2 ANQGSEA. This chain's CDR3 is CSVGLQSSYNEQFF. For the CDR3, the DNA is TGCAGCGTGGGACTTCAGAGCTCCTACAATGAGCAGTTCTTC.

This clonotype was seen more than once but under ten times. V gene TRBV7-9 combines with J gene TRBJ1-5; no definite D call. The germline V and J ends were trimmed by 3 bases and 2 bases, with 5 bases remaining between them. There are 13 residues in the CDR3. CDR1 SEHNR and CDR2 FQNEAQ come from the germline V gene (reference sequence). The chain's CDR3 is CASSFVGNQPQHF. As DNA, the CDR3 is TGTGCCAGCAGCTTCGTCGGCAATCAGCCCCAGCATTTT. Full variable domain (remainder filled in from reference TRBV7-9 and TRBJ1-5): DTGVSQNPRHKITKRGQNVTFRCDPISEHNRLYWYRQTLGQGPEFLTYFQNEAQLEKSRLLSDRFSAERPKGSFSTLEIQRTEQGDSAMYLCASSFVGNQPQHFGDGTRLSIL.

This clonotype was seen just once. V is TRBV6-2 or TRBV6-3 and J is TRBJ1-6, with D hard to call. Trimming pared 2 bases from V and 8 bases from J, leaving 22 bases between. Germline-derived CDR1 and CDR2 are MNHEY and SVGEGT. The CDR3 sequence is 18 residues long. The CDR3 loop reads CASSYPHWTAGRDSPLHF. CDR3 bases: TGTGCCAGCAGTTACCCGCACTGGACCGCGGGAAGGGATTCACCCCTCCACTTT.

This clonotype was seen a few times. This sequence joins TRBV7-2 and TRBJ2-7; 7 positions match TRBD2. Germline CDR1 is SGHTA and CDR2 is FQGNSA. The J segment lost 0 bases and the V segment lost 6 bases, leaving 14 bases of the junction unmatched. The CDR3 consists of 17 residues. CDR3 amino acids: CASSLGGGLLGSYEQYF. CDR3 nucleotide sequence: TGTGCCAGCAGTTTGGGGGGGGGACTATTAGGCTCCTACGAGCAGTACTTC. Full variable domain (rest looked up from reference TRBV7-2 and TRBJ2-7): GAGVSQSPSNKVTEKGKDVELRCDPISGHTALYWYRQSLGQGLEFLIYFQGNSAPDKSGLPSDRFSAERTGGSVSTLTIQRTQQEDSAVYLCASSLGGGLLGSYEQYFGPGTRLTVT.

A few counts support this clonotype. J is TRBJ2-2 and V is TRBV9; TRBD1 might be the D (6 bases). The CDR3 covers 12 residues. V shed 7 bases and J shed 6 bases, with 10 bases lying between them. CDR1 is SGDLS and CDR2 is YYNGEE in the germline V gene. The CDR3 reads CASGQIPGELFF. CDR3 nucleotides: TGTGCCAGCGGACAGATCCCCGGGGAGCTGTTTTTT.

This clonotype was found a few times. DNA for the CDR3: TGCAGTGCCCCGGGTCCCGTCAGGACCTACGAGCAGTACTTC. Protein product: CSAPGPVRTYEQYF. The rearrangement links TRBV20-1 to TRBJ2-7; D ambiguous. Per the germline V gene, CDR1 is DFQATT and CDR2 is SNEGSKA (reference sequence). The CDR3 extends over 14 amino acids. Trimming cost V 6 bases and J 2 bases, with 17 bases left between them.